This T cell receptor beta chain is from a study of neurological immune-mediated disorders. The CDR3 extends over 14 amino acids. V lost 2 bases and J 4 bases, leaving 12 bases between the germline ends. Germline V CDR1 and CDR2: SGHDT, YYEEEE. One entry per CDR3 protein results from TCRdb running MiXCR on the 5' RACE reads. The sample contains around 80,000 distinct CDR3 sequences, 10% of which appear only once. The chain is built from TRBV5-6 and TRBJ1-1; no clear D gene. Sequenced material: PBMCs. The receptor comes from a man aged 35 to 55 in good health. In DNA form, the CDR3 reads TGTGCCAGCAGCTTAAATCTTATCCGCACTGAAGCTTTCTTT. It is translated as CASSLNLIRTEAFF.